The clone carrying this T cell receptor beta chain was counted a few times. Antigen specificity is unknown. The CDR3 is 14 residues long. V shed 4 bases and J shed 9 bases, with 16 bases lying between them. The germline V gene has CDR1 SGHDN and CDR2 FVKESK. These data come from a study of T cells after yellow fever vaccination. Study-level results: Abundant contaminating clonotypes from the bulk population could appear in FACS-sorted repertoires. The CD4 and CD8 compartments had a small share of their clonotypes in common.

TCRdb recomputed calls from the 5' RACE reads with MiXCR, one row per CDR3 protein. Of 200,000 to 250,000 distinct CDR3 sequences listed, 6.9% are singletons. The TCR sequence derives from a man aged 25 to 45 who received the YFV17D yellow fever vaccine. The specimen was CD4+ T cells sorted from PBMCs, collected 15 days after the yellow fever booster vaccination. The rearrangement uses TRBV14 and TRBJ1-3; the D gene is possibly TRBD1 (5 bases). CDR3 loop: CASSRQVTGGTIYF. The CDR3 region has the DNA TGTGCCAGCAGCCGCCAGGTTACTGGGGGCACCATATATTTT.